The T cell receptor (beta chain) under discussion was sequenced for a study of blood T cell repertoires in COVID-19. Overall study context: Nucleic acid was either cDNA or gDNA, and it came from T cells, B-cell-depleted T cells, or PBMCs.

V was clipped by 5 bases and J by 4 bases; unmatched bases: 6. The CDR3 loop spans 14 amino acids. CDR1 is MDHEN, CDR2 SYDVKM, per germline. This clone was recorded only once. Under the authors' procedure: Amplified reference gene primers provided the basis for estimating nucleated cell counts. This table comes from immunoSEQ multiplex PCR, and its TCRdb copy is limited to in-frame clones, with some not included. D and trimming were read from the DNA, whereas the V and J calls and clone size are those reported in that table. The table lists more than 25,000 clones, 70% to 90% of them singletons, with 0.55% to 0.7% in the top ten.

The rearrangement uses TRBV28 and TRBJ2-3; 7 nucleotides align to TRBD1. This clonotype originated in a woman aged 40 to 50 with active or convalescent COVID-19. Specimen: peripheral blood. CDR3 sequence: CASSPGTVPDTQYF. DNA of the CDR3: TGTGCCAGCAGTCCCGGGACAGTTCCAGATACGCAGTATTTT.